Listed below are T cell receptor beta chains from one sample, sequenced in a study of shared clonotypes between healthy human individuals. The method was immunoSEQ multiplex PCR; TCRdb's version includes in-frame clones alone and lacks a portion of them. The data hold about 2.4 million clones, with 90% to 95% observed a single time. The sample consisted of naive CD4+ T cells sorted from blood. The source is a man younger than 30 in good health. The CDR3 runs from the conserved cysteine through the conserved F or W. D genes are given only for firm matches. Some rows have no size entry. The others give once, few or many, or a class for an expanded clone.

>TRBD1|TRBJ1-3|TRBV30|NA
CAWIPRDRGNTIYF
TGTGCCTGGATCCCCCGGGACAGGGGAAACACCATATATTTT
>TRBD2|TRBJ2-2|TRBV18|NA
CASSPMASGATGELFF
TGTGCCAGCTCACCAATGGCTAGCGGAGCCACCGGGGAGCTGTTTTTT
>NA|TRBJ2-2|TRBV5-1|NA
CASTGEGPSTGELFF
TGCGCCAGCACCGGCGAGGGCCCTAGCACCGGGGAGCTGTTTTTT
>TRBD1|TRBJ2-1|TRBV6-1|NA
CASSERQGGAINSYNEQFF
TGTGCCAGCAGTGAACGTCAAGGGGGCGCGATTAACTCCTACAATGAGCAGTTCTTC
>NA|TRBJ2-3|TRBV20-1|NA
CSAANEGTQYF
TGCAGTGCTGCTAACGAAGGTACGCAGTATTTT
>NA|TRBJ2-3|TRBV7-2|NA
CASSLASRYGTDTQYF
TGTGCCAGCAGCTTGGCCTCCCGTTATGGTACAGATACGCAGTATTTT
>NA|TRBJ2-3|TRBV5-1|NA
CASSYPGGDTQYF
TGCGCCAGCAGCTACCCTGGGGGAGATACGCAGTATTTT
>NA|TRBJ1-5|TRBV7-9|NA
CASSRSGTENQPQHF
TGTGCCAGCAGCCGTTCCGGGACGGAAAATCAGCCCCAGCATTTT
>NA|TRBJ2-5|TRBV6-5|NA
CASSLILGGAGETQYF
TGTGCCAGCAGTTTGATTTTGGGGGGCGCCGGAGAGACCCAGTACTTC
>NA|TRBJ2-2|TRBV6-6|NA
CASSVGLYTGELFF
TGTGCCAGCAGTGTAGGACTTTACACCGGGGAGCTGTTTTTT
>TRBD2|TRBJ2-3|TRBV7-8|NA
CASSPGTSGSTDTQYF
TGTGCCAGCAGCCCTGGGACTAGCGGGAGCACAGATACGCAGTATTTT
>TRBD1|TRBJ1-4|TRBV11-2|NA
CASSLTDRAEKLFF
TGTGCCAGCAGCTTAACCGACAGGGCTGAAAAACTGTTTTTT
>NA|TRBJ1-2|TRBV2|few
CASSEQGGIYGYTF
TGTGCCAGCAGTGAACAGGGTGGAATCTATGGCTACACCTTC
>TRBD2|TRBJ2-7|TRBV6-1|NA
CASSIGLAYDEQYF
TGTGCCAGCAGCATAGGACTAGCTTACGACGAGCAGTACTTC
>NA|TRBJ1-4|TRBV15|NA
CATSRDNKNEKLFF
TGTGCCACCAGCAGAGATAATAAAAATGAAAAACTGTTTTTT
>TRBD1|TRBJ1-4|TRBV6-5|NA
CASSFYRGSGEKLFF
TGTGCCAGCAGTTTTTACAGGGGATCGGGGGAAAAACTGTTTTTT
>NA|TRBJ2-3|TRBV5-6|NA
CASSSPWLGVPADTQYF
TGTGCCAGCAGCTCCCCCTGGTTAGGGGTCCCTGCAGATACGCAGTATTTT
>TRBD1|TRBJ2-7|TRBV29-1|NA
CSGSTGGPANEQYF
TGCAGCGGCTCAACAGGGGGTCCAGCAAACGAGCAGTACTTC
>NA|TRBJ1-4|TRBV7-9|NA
CASSSQEGMNEKLFF
TGTGCCAGCAGCTCACAGGAGGGGATGAATGAAAAACTGTTTTTT
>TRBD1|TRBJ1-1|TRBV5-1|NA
CASTQMGQGAPDTEAFF
TGCGCCAGCACCCAAATGGGACAGGGGGCGCCGGACACTGAAGCTTTCTTT
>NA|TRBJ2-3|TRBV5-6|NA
CASSLGTGGRGTDTQYF
TGTGCCAGCAGCTTGGGGACCGGGGGAAGGGGCACAGATACGCAGTATTTT
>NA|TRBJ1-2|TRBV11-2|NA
CASSFPAGYGYTF
TGTGCCAGCAGCTTCCCGGCGGGGTATGGCTACACCTTC
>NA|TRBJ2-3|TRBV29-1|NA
CSAGLGADTQYF
TGCAGCGCCGGATTGGGGGCAGATACGCAGTATTTT
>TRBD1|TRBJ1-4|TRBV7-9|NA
CASTNRPGTGGSRAEKLFF
TGTGCCAGCACCAATAGACCCGGGACAGGGGGATCCCGGGCTGAAAAACTGTTTTTT
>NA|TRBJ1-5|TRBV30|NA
CAWRAQNQPQHF
TGTGCCTGGAGGGCACAGAATCAGCCCCAGCATTTT
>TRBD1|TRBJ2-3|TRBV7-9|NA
CASSSGQGSTDTQYF
TGTGCCAGCAGCTCGGGACAGGGTAGCACAGATACGCAGTATTTT
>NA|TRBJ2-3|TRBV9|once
CASSVSPSADTQYF
TGTGCCAGCAGCGTATCTCCGTCGGCAGATACGCAGTATTTT
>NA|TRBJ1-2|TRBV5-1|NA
CASTISTGSYGYTF
TGCGCCAGCACGATAAGCACAGGATCGTATGGCTACACCTTC
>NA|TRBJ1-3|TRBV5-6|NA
CASSLDGLGNTIYF
TGTGCCAGCAGCCTTGACGGATTAGGAAACACCATATATTTT
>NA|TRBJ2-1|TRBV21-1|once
CASSRKSGQDIRYNEQFF
TGTGCCAGCAGCAGAAAGTCCGGACAGGACATACGGTACAATGAGCAGTTCTTC
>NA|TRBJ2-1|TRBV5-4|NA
CASSLLNRDEQFF
TGTGCCAGCAGCTTGCTGAACAGAGATGAGCAGTTCTTC
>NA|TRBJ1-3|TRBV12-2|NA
CASRHREGSGNTIYF
TGTGCAAGTCGACACAGGGAGGGGTCTGGAAACACCATATATTTT
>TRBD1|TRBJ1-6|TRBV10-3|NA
CAISSHISGQVNNSPLRF
TGTGCCATCAGTTCACACATCAGCGGACAGGTTAATAATTCACCCCTCCGCTTT
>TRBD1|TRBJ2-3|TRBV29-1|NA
CSEGTGASTDTQYF
TGCAGCGAGGGGACAGGGGCGAGCACAGATACGCAGTATTTT
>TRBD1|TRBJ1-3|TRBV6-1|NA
CASSEGTGGGNTIYF
TGTGCCAGCAGTGAGGGAACAGGGGGGGGAAACACCATATATTTT
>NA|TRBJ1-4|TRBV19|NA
CASSSGRGNEKLFF
TGTGCCAGTAGTAGCGGTAGGGGTAATGAAAAACTGTTTTTT
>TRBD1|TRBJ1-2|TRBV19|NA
CASRDRVGNANYGYTF
TGTGCCAGTAGGGACAGGGTAGGGAATGCTAACTATGGCTACACCTTC
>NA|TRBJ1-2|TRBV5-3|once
CARRPGKTGYGYTF
TGTGCCAGAAGACCAGGGAAGACGGGGTATGGCTACACCTTC
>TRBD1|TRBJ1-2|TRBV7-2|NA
CASSLGTGSYGYTF
TGTGCCAGCAGCTTAGGGACAGGCTCCTATGGCTACACCTTC
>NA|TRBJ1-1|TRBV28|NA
CASSLRTWGNNHTEAFF
TGTGCCAGCAGTTTAAGGACTTGGGGAAATAATCACACTGAAGCTTTCTTT
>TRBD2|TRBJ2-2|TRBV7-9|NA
CASSLLAVAGELFF
TGTGCCAGCAGCTTACTAGCGGTAGCCGGGGAGCTGTTTTTT
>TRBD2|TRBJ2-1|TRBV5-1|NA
CASSFLGSGSGNEQFF
TGCGCCAGCAGCTTTTTGGGTAGCGGGAGTGGGAATGAGCAGTTCTTC
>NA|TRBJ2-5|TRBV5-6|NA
CASSLADSGTQYF
TGTGCCAGCAGCTTAGCAGACAGCGGGACCCAGTACTTC
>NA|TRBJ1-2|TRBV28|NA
CASSLSRAGYTF
TGTGCCAGCAGTTTATCCAGGGCTGGCTACACCTTC
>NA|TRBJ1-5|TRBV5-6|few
CASSRGSNQPQHF
TGTGCCAGTAGTCGGGGGAGCAATCAGCCCCAGCATTTT
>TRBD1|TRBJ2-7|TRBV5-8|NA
CASSRPTGSSYEQYF
TGTGCCAGCAGCCGCCCGACAGGGAGCTCCTACGAGCAGTACTTC
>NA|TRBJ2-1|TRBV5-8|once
CASRSRGIDEQFF
TGTGCCAGCAGGAGTCGGGGAATCGATGAGCAGTTCTTC
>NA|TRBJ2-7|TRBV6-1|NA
CASSVPRYEQYF
TGTGCCAGCAGTGTTCCCCGCTACGAGCAGTACTTC
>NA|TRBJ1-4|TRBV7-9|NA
CASSYVPGPGGEKLFF
TGTGCCAGCAGCTACGTCCCGGGCCCTGGGGGTGAAAAACTGTTTTTT
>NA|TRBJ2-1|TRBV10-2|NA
CASSTGPEYYNEQFF
TGCGCCAGCAGCACCGGACCCGAGTACTACAATGAGCAGTTCTTC
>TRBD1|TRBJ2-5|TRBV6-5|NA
CASSYSGQGKETQYF
TGTGCCAGCAGTTACTCGGGACAGGGAAAAGAGACCCAGTACTTC
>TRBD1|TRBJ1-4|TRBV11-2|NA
CASSLGTGGVEGNEKLFF
TGTGCCAGCAGCTTGGGGACAGGGGGAGTCGAGGGTAATGAAAAACTGTTTTTT
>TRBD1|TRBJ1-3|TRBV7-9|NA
CASSDTGVSGNTIYF
TGTGCCAGCAGCGACACAGGGGTTTCTGGAAACACCATATATTTT
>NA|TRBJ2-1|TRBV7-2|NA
CASSPHVASYNEQFF
TGTGCCAGCAGCCCGCACGTAGCATCCTACAATGAGCAGTTCTTC
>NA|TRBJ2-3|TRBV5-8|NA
CASSLLVGGTDTQYF
TGTGCCAGCAGCTTGCTGGTAGGGGGCACAGATACGCAGTATTTT